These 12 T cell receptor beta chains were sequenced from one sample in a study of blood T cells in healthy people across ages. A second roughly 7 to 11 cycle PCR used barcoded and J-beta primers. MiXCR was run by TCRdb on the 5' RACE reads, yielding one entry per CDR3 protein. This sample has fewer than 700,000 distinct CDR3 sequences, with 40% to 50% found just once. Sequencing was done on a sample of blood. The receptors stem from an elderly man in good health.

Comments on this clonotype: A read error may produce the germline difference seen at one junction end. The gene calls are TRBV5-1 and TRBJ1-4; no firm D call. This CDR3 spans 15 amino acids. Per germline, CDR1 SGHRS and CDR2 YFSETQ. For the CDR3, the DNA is TGCGCCAGTAGCTTATACCCGTCAACTAATGAAAAACTGTTTTTT. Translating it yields CASSLYPSTNEKLFF.

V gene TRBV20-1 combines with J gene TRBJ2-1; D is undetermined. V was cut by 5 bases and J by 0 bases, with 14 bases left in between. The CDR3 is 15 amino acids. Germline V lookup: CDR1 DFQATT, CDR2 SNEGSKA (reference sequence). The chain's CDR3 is CSAPSFYSSYNEQFF. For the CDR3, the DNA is TGCAGTGCTCCCAGTTTTTACAGCTCCTACAATGAGCAGTTCTTC.

In nucleotides, the CDR3 is TGCAGTGCTAGAGACCCTAGCGGGAAAGGGGATACGCAGTATTTT. This sequence encodes CSARDPSGKGDTQYF. V usage is TRBV20-1 and J usage is TRBJ2-3; 9 bases are shared with TRBD2. With 0 bases clipped from V and 6 bases from J, the junction kept 7 bases outside the gene matches. This CDR3 has 15 amino acids. Germline V gene lookup returns CDR1 DFQATT and CDR2 SNEGSKA (reference sequence).

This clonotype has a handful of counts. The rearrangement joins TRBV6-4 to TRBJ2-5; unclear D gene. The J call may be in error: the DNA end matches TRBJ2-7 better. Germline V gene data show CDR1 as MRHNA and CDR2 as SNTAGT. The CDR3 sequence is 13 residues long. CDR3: CASSEKEEGEQYF. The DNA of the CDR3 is TGTGCCAGCAGCGAAAAAGAAGAAGGCGAGCAGTACTTC.

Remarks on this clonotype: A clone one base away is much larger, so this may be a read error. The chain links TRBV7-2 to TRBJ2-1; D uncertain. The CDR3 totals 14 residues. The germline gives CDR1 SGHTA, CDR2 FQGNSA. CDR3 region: CASSLAGTYDEQFF. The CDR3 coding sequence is TGTGCCAGCAGCTTAGCGGGAACCTACGATGAGCAGTTCTTC.

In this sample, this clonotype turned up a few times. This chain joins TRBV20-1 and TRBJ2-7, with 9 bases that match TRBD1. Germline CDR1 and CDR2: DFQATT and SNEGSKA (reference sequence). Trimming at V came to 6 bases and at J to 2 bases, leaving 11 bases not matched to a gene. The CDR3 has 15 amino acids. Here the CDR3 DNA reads TGCAGTGCCCCCGGACCGGGGACAGGGACCTACGAGCAGTACTTC. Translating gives CSAPGPGTGTYEQYF.

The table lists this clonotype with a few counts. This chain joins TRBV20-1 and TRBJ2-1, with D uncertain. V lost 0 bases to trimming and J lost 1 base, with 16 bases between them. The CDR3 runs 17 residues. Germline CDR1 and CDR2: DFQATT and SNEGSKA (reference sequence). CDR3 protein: CSARDSARARSYNEQFF. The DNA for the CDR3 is TGCAGTGCTAGAGATTCGGCTCGTGCCCGTTCCTACAATGAGCAGTTCTTC.

The CDR3 nucleotides are TGTGCCAGCAGCCACCTTGGACAAGAGACCCAGTACTTC. It translates to CASSHLGQETQYF. V gene TRBV3-1 combines with J gene TRBJ2-5; no clear D gene. Looked up from germline, CDR1 is LGHDT and CDR2 is YNNKEL (reference sequence). The CDR3 contains 13 residues. The ends were cut back, 3 bases at V and 2 bases at J, with 7 bases in the middle.

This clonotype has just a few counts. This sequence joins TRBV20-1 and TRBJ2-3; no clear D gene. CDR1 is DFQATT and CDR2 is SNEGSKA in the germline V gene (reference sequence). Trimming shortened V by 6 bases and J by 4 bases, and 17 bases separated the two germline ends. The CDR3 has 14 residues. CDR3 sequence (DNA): TGCAGTGCCCAAAAGGGATCACCCCCAGATACGCAGTATTTT. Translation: CSAQKGSPPDTQYF.

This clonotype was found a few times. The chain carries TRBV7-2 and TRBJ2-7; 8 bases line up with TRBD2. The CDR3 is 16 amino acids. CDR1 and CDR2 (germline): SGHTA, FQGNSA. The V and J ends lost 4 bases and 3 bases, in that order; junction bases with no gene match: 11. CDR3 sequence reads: CASSSEGGLADYEQYF. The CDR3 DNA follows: TGTGCCAGCAGCTCCGAGGGAGGACTAGCCGACTACGAGCAGTACTTC.

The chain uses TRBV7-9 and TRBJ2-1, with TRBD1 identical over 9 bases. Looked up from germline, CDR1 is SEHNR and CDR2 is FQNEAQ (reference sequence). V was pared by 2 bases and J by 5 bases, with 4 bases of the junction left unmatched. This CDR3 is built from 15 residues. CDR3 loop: CASSLMGTGNNEQFF. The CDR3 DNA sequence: TGTGCCAGCAGCTTAATGGGGACAGGGAACAATGAGCAGTTCTTC.

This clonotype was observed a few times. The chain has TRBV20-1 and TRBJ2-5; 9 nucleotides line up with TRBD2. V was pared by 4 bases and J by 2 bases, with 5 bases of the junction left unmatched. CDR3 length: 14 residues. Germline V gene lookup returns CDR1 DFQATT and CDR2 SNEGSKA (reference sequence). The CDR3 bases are TGCAGTGCTATATCGAGCGGGGGGCAAGAGACCCAGTACTTC. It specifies CSAISSGGQETQYF.